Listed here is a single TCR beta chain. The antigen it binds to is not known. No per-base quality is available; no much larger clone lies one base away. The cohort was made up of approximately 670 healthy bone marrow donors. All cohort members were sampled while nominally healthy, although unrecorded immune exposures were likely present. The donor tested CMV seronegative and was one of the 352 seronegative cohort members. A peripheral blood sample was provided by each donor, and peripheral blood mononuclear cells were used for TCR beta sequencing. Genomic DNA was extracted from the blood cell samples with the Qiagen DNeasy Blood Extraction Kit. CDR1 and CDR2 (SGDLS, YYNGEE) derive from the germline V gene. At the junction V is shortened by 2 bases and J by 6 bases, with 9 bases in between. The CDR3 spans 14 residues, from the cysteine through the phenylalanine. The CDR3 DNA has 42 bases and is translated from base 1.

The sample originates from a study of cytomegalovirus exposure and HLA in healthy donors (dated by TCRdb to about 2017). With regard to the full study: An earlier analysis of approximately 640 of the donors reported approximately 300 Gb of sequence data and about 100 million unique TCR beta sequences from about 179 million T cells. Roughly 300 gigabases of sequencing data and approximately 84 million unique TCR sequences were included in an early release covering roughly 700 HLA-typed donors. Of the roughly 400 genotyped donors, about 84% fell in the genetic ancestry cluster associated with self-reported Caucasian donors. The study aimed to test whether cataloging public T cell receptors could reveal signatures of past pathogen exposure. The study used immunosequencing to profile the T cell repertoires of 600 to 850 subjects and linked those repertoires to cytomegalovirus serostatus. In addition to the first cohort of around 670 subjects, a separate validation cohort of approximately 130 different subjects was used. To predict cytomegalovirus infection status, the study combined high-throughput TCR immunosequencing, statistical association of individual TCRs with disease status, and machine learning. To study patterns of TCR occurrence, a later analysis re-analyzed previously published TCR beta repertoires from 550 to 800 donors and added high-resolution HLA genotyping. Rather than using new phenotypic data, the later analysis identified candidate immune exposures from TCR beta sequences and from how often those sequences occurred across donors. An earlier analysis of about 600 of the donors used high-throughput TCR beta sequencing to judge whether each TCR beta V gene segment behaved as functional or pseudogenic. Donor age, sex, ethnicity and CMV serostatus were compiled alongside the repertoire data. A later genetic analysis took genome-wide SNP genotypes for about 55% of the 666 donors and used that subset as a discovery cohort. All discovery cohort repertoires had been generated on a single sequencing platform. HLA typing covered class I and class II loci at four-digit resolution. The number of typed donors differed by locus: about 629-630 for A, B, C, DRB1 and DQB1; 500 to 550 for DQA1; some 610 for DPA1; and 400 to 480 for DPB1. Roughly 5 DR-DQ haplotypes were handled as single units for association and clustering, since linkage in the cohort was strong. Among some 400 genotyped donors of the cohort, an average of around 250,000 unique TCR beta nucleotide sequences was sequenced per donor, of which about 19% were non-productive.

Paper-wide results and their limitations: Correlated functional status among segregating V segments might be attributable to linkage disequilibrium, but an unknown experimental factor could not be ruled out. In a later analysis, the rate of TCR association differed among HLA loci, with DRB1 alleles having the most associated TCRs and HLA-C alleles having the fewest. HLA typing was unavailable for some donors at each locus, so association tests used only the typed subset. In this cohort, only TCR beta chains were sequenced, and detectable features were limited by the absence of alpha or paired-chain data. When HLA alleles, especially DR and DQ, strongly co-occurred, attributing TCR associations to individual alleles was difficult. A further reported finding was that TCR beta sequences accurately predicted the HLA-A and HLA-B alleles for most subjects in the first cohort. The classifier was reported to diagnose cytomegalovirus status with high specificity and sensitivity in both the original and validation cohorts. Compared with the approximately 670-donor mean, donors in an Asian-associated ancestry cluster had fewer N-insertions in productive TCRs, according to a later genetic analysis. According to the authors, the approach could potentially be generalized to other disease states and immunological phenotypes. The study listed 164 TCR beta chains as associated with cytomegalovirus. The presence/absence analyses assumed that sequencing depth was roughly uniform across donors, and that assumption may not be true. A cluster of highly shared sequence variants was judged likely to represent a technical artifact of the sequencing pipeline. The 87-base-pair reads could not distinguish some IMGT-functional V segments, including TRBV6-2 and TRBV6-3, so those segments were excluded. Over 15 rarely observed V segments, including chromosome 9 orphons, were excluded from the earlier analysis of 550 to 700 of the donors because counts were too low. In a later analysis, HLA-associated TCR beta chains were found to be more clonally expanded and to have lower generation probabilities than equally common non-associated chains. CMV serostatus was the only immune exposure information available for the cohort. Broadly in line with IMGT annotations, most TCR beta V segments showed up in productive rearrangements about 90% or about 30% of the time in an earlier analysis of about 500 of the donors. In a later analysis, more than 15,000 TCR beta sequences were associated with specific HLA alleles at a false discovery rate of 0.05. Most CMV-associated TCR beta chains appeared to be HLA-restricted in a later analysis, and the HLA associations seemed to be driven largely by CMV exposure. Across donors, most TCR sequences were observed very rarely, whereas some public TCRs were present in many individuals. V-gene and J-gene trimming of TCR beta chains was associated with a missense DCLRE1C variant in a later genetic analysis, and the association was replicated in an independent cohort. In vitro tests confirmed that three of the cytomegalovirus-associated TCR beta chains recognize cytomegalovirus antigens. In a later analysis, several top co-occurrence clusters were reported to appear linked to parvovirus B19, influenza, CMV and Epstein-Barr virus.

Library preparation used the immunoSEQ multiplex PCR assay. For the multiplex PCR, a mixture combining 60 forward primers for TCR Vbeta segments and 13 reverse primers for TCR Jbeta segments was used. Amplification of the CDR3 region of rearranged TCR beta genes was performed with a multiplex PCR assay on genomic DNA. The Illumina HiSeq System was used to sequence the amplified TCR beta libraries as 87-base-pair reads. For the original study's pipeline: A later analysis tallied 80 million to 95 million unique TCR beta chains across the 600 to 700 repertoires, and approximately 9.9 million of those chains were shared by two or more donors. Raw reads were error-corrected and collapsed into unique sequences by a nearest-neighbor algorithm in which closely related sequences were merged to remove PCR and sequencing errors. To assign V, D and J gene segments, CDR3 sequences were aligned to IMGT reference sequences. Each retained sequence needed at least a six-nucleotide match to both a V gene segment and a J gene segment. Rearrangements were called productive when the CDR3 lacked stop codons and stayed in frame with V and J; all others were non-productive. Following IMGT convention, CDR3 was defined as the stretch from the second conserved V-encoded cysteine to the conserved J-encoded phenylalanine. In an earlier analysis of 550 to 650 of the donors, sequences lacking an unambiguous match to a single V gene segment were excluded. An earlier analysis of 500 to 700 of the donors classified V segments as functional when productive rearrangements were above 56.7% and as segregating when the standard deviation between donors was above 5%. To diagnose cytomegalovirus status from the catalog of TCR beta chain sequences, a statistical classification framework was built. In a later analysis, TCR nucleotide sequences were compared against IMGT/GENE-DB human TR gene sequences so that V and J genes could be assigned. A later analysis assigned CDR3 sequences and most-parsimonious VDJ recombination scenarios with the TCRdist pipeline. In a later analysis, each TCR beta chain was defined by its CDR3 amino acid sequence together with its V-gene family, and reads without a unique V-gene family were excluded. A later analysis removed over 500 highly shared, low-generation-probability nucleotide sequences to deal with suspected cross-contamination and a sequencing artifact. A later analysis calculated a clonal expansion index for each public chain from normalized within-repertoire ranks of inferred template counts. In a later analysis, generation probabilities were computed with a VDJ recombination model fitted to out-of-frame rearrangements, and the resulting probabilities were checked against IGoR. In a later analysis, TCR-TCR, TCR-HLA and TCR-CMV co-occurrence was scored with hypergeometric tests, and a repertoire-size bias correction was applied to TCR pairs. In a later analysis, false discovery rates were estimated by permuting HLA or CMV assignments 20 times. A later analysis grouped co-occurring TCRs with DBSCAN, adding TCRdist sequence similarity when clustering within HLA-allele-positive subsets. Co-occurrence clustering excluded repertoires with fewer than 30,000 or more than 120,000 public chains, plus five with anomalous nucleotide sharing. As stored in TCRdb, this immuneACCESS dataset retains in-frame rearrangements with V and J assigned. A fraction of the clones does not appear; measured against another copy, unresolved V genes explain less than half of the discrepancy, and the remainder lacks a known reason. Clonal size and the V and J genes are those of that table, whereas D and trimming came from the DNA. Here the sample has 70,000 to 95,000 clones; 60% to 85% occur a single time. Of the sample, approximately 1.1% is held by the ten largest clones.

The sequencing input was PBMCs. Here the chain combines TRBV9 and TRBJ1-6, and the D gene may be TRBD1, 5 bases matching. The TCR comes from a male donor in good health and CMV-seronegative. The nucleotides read TGTGCCAGCAGCGTGGGGGGGAGTAATTCACCCCTCCACTTT. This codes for CASSVGGSNSPLHF. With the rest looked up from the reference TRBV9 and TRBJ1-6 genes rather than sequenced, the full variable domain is DSGVTQTPKHLITATGQRVTLRCSPRSGDLSVYWYQQSLDQGLQFLIQYYNGEERAKGNILERFSAQQFPDLHSELNLSSLELGDSALYFCASSVGGSNSPLHFGNGTRLTVT.